This TCR beta chain came from a study of cytomegalovirus exposure and HLA in healthy donors. Regarding the study as a whole: Cytomegalovirus status was reportedly diagnosed by the classifier with high sensitivity and specificity. Rarity characterized most TCR sequences, yet some public TCRs appeared in many donors.

Sequenced by immunoSEQ multiplex PCR; TCRdb stores in-frame clones only, minus some. The data contain some 150,000 clones, roughly 84% of them singletons. The approximately 120-subject validation cohort, separate from the roughly 700-subject first cohort, included the donors. On this clone itself: Its target is not known.

CDR3 length: 14 amino acids. J was trimmed by 6 bases and V by 4 bases; bases with no gene match: 4. Looked up from germline, CDR1 is SNHLY and CDR2 is FYNNEI. Source material: PBMCs. This clonotype was sampled from a human donor in good health. The chain carries TRBV2 and TRBJ2-2, with 8 bases that match TRBD1. CDR3 region: CASSADRVAGELFF. Written as DNA, the CDR3 is TGTGCCAGCAGTGCGGACAGGGTGGCCGGGGAGCTGTTTTTT. The whole variable domain, filled in from reference TRBV2 and TRBJ2-2, reads EPEVTQTPSHQVTQMGQEVILRCVPISNHLYFYWYRQILGQKVEFLVSFYNNEISEKSEIFDDQFSVERPDGSNFTLKIRSTKLEDSAMYFCASSADRVAGELFFGEGSRLTVL.